The 8 T cell receptor beta chains presented below share a single source sample, sequenced in a study of cytomegalovirus exposure and HLA in healthy donors. PCR involved 60 Vbeta and 13 Jbeta primers. Using immunoSEQ multiplex PCR, the repertoire was profiled, and TCRdb retains in-frame clones only, with some absent. The repertoire holds some 90,000 clones, with less than 80% as singletons. The specimen was PBMCs. Receptor source: a woman aged 40 to 50 in good health and CMV-seronegative.

The sample holds a few counts of this clone. The genes are TRBV11-2 and TRBJ1-5; D is perhaps TRBD1 (5 bases). V gave up 1 base and J gave up 1 base, with 11 bases separating them. The CDR3 has 16 amino acids. Germline V CDR1 and CDR2: SGHAT, FQNNGV. The CDR3 spells CASSLVTGSSNQPQHF. The CDR3 nucleotides are TGTGCCAGCAGCTTAGTTACAGGCTCAAGCAATCAGCCCCAGCATTTT.

The gene calls are TRBV5-4 and TRBJ2-1; D uncertain. CDR3 size: 13 residues. V lost 4 bases, J lost 3 bases, and 8 bases lay in between. Germline V gives CDR1 SGHNT, CDR2 YYREEE (reference sequence). The CDR3 loop reads CASSPPGYNEQFF. The CDR3 region has the DNA TGTGCCAGCAGCCCCCCAGGCTACAATGAGCAGTTCTTC.

This chain connects TRBV6-1 to TRBJ1-1; 7 bases align to TRBD1. Germline trimming cut 1 base from V and 1 base from J; bases unmatched to any gene: 6. This CDR3 is 16 amino acids long. Germline values: CDR1 MNHNS, CDR2 SASEGT. The CDR3 is CASSEDRGVWNTEAFF. DNA for the CDR3: TGTGCCAGCAGTGAAGACAGGGGAGTTTGGAACACTGAAGCTTTCTTT.

The genes are TRBV13 and TRBJ2-3; 15 bases line up with TRBD2. Germline V gene sequence: CDR1 PRHDT, CDR2 FYEKMQ (reference sequence). This CDR3 has 20 residues. V dropped 2 bases and J dropped 5; count of bases not matched to a gene: 14. The CDR3 region has the DNA TGTGCCAGCAGCTTATACGTCCGGACTAGCGGGAGGGCCGGGGGAGATACGCAGTATTTT. This sequence encodes CASSLYVRTSGRAGGDTQYF.

The chain is built from TRBV6-5 and TRBJ2-1, with 7 bases identical to TRBD2. The CDR3 sequence is 15 residues long. CDR1 is MNHEY, CDR2 SVGAGI, per germline. V shed 2 bases, J shed 7 bases, and the junction held 8 bases outside the gene matches. The CDR3 sequence: CASSYGGGPLNEQFF. DNA of the CDR3: TGTGCCAGCAGTTACGGGGGAGGGCCTCTTAATGAGCAGTTCTTC.

The genes are TRBV21-1 and TRBJ2-7; the table's D gene call, TRBD2, was not cross checked with the DNA. TRBV21-1 is described as a pseudogene. The CDR3 is made up of 14 amino acids. The CDR3 DNA reads TGTGCCAGCAGCCGACTAGCGGGGGACTACGAGCAGTACTTC. Translated, it gives CASSRLAGDYEQYF.

The V gene is TRBV7-2, the J gene TRBJ2-1; 9 positions agree with TRBD2. The CDR3 is 16 residues long. From germline, CDR1 is SGHTA and CDR2 FQGNSA. V shed 5 bases and J 6 bases; nucleotides not matched to a gene: 11. CDR3 sequence reads: CASSPGGSGSINEQFF. The DNA for the CDR3 is TGTGCCAGCAGCCCAGGCGGTAGCGGGAGCATCAATGAGCAGTTCTTC. The whole variable domain, remainder taken from reference TRBV7-2 and TRBJ2-1, is GAGVSQSPSNKVTEKGKDVELRCDPISGHTALYWYRQSLGQGLEFLIYFQGNSAPDKSGLPSDRFSAERTGGSVSTLTIQRTQQEDSAVYLCASSPGGSGSINEQFFGPGTRLTVL.

This rearrangement joins TRBV9 to TRBJ1-1; D might be TRBD1 (5 bases). Between the trimmed V and J ends, which lost 0 bases and 4 bases, there was a span of 10 bases. This CDR3 contains 14 residues. Germline V CDR1 and CDR2: SGDLS, YYNGEE. CDR3 bases: TGTGCCAGCAGCGTAGACAGGTTTACCACTGAAGCTTTCTTT. Encoded protein: CASSVDRFTTEAFF. Full variable domain (missing parts from reference TRBV9 and TRBJ1-1): DSGVTQTPKHLITATGQRVTLRCSPRSGDLSVYWYQQSLDQGLQFLIQYYNGEERAKGNILERFSAQQFPDLHSELNLSSLELGDSALYFCASSVDRFTTEAFFGQGTRLTVV.